A few counts support the clone carrying this TCR beta chain. Its antigen is as yet unknown. TCRdb itself ran the reads through MiXCR, one entry per CDR3 protein. The profile shows about 830,000 distinct CDR3 sequences, 32% of them singletons. The data stem from a study of T cell repertoires in cytomegalovirus infection. Study results and caveats: CMV-specific TCR beta clonotypes restricted by HLA-C dominated the ex vivo response.

The CDR3 totals 13 residues. Germline V gives CDR1 LNHDA, CDR2 SQIVND (reference sequence). With 6 bases removed from V and 0 bases from J, the gap between germline ends came to 6 bases. The V gene is TRBV19, the J gene TRBJ2-1; D uncertain. The specimen was cultured CD8+ T cells from PBMCs, collected from culture after CMV antigen stimulation. The receptor was derived from a human donor in good health (CMV status not recorded). Some clones in this sample may be carry-over from other donors' samples. The CDR3 coding sequence is TGTGCCAGTAGACCGCGCTCCTACAATGAGCAGTTCTTC. It codes for CASRPRSYNEQFF.